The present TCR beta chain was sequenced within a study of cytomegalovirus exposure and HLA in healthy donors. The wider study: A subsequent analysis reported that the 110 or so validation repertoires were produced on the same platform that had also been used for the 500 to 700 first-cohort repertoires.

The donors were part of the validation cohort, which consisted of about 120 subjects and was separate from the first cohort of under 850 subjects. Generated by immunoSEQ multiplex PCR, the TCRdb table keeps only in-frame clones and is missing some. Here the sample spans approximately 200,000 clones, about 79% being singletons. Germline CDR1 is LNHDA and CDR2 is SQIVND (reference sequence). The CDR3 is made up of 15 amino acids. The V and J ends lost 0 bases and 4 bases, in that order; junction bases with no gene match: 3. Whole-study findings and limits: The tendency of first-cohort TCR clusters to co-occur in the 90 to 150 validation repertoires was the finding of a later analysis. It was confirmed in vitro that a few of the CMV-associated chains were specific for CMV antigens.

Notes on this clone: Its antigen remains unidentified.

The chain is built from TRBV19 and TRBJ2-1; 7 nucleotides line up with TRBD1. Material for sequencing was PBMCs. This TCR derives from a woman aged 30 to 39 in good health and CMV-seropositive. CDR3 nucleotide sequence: TGTGCCAGTAGTATAGAGAGGGACAGATACAATGAGCAGTTCTTC. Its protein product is CASSIERDRYNEQFF.